This is a list of T cell receptor beta chains from one sample in a study of shared clonotypes between healthy human individuals. Data came from immunoSEQ multiplex PCR; TCRdb stores just in-frame clones and leaves some out. Of about 2 million clones detected, 85% to 95% appear once; the ten largest clones hold around 0.13%. Material for sequencing was naive CD4+ T cells sorted from blood. The origin of the receptors is a man aged 18 to 29 in good health. Each CDR3 is given with its conserved first and last residue. A D gene is named only where the DNA matches it firmly.

V gene: TRBV30
CDR3 length: 11
D gene: .
J gene: TRBJ2-7
CDR3 protein: CAWSGQYEQYF
CDR3 DNA: TGTGCCTGGAGTGGCCAGTACGAGCAGTACTTC

V gene: TRBV28
CDR3 length: 17
D gene: TRBD2
J gene: TRBJ2-3
CDR3 protein: CASSTPWTSGRTDTQYF
CDR3 DNA: TGTGCCAGCAGTACCCCTTGGACTAGCGGGCGCACAGATACGCAGTATTTT

V gene: TRBV9
CDR3 length: 15
D gene: TRBD1
J gene: TRBJ2-7
CDR3 protein: CASSEGLQGAHEQYF
CDR3 DNA: TGTGCCAGCAGCGAGGGCCTTCAGGGGGCTCACGAGCAGTACTTC

V gene: TRBV5-6
CDR3 length: 14
D gene: .
J gene: TRBJ2-7
CDR3 protein: CASSLRTIPYEQYF
CDR3 DNA: TGTGCCAGCAGCCTTCGGACAATACCCTACGAGCAGTACTTC

V gene: TRBV7-9
CDR3 length: 13
D gene: .
J gene: TRBJ2-3
CDR3 protein: CASSYTGTDTQYF
CDR3 DNA: TGTGCCAGCAGCTATACAGGCACAGATACGCAGTATTTT

V gene: TRBV25-1
CDR3 length: 14
D gene: .
J gene: TRBJ2-3
CDR3 protein: CATCPRQNSDTQYF
CDR3 DNA: TGTGCCACATGCCCTAGACAGAACTCAGATACGCAGTATTTT

V gene: TRBV2
CDR3 length: 13
D gene: TRBD1
J gene: TRBJ1-5
CDR3 protein: CASRGGGNQPQHF
CDR3 DNA: TGTGCCAGCAGAGGGGGCGGCAATCAGCCCCAGCATTTT

V gene: TRBV10-3
CDR3 length: 14
D gene: .
J gene: TRBJ2-5
CDR3 protein: CAISEGQGGETQYF
CDR3 DNA: TGTGCCATCAGTGAAGGTCAAGGTGGAGAGACCCAGTACTTC

V gene: TRBV7-9
CDR3 length: 12
D gene: .
J gene: TRBJ2-3
CDR3 protein: CASTDSRDTQYF
CDR3 DNA: TGTGCCAGCACCGACTCACGGGATACGCAGTATTTT

V gene: TRBV2
CDR3 length: 15
D gene: TRBD1
J gene: TRBJ2-1
CDR3 protein: CASRRGQGVGNEQFF
CDR3 DNA: TGTGCCAGCAGGAGGGGACAGGGGGTCGGCAATGAGCAGTTCTTC

V gene: TRBV7-2
CDR3 length: 17
D gene: TRBD2
J gene: TRBJ2-3
CDR3 protein: CASSLAASGSGPDTQYF
CDR3 DNA: TGTGCCAGCAGCTTAGCCGCTAGCGGGAGTGGCCCAGATACGCAGTATTTT

V gene: TRBV19
CDR3 length: 12
D gene: .
J gene: TRBJ2-2
CDR3 protein: CASSITTGELFF
CDR3 DNA: TGTGCCAGTAGTATAACCACCGGGGAGCTGTTTTTT

V gene: TRBV18
CDR3 length: 15
D gene: TRBD1
J gene: TRBJ1-1
CDR3 protein: CASSPDRPPMTEAFF
CDR3 DNA: TGTGCCAGCTCACCGGACAGGCCCCCGATGACTGAAGCTTTCTTT

V gene: TRBV7-8
CDR3 length: 16
D gene: TRBD1
J gene: TRBJ2-5
CDR3 protein: CASSFRQTGVQETQYF
CDR3 DNA: TGTGCCAGCAGCTTCCGTCAGACAGGGGTACAAGAGACCCAGTACTTC